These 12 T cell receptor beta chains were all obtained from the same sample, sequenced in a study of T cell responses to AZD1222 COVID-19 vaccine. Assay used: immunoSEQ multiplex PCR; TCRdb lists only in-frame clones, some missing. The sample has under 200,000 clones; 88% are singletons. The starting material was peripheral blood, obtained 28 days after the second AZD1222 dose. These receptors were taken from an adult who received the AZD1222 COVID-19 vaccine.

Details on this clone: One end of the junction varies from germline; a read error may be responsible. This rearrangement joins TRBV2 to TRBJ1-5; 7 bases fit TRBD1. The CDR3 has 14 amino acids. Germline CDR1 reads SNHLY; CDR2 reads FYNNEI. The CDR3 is CASSARQGEVPPHF. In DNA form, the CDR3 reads TGTGCCAGCAGTGCCAGACAGGGTGAGGTCCCCCCGCATTTT.

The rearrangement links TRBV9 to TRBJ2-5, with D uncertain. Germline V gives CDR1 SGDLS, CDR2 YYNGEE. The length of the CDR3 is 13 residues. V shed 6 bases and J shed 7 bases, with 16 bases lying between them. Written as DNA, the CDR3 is TGTGCCAGCACCACTCCCTCGGACGGGACCCAGTACTTC. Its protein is CASTTPSDGTQYF. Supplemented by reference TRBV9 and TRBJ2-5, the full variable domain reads DSGVTQTPKHLITATGQRVTLRCSPRSGDLSVYWYQQSLDQGLQFLIQYYNGEERAKGNILERFSAQQFPDLHSELNLSSLELGDSALYFCASTTPSDGTQYFGPGTRLLVL.

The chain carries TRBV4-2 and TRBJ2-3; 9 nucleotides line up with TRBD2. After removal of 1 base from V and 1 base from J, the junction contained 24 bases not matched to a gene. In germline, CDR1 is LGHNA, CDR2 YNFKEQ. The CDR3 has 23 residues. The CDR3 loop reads CASSQVGGGRASNPAFGTDTQYF. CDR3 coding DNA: TGTGCCAGCAGCCAAGTGGGGGGCGGGAGGGCCAGCAATCCTGCGTTCGGCACAGATACGCAGTATTTT.

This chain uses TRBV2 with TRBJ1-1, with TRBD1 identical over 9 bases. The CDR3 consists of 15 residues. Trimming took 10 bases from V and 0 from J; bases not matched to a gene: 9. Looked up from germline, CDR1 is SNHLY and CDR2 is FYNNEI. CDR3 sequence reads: CAMPPGQGMNTEAFF. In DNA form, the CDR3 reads TGTGCCATGCCCCCGGGACAGGGTATGAACACTGAAGCTTTCTTT.

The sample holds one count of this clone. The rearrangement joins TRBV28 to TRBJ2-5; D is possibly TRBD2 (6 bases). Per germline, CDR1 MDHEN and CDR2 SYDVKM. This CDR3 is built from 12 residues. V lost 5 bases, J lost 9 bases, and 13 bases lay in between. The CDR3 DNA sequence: TGTGCCAGCAGTCCGGGGTGGGGGGCCCAGTACTTC. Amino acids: CASSPGWGAQYF.

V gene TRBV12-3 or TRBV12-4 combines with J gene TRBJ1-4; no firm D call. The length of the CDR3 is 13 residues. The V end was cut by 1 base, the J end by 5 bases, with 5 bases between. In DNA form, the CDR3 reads TGTGCCAGCAGTTTAGACGGGAATGAAAAACTGTTTTTT. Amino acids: CASSLDGNEKLFF.

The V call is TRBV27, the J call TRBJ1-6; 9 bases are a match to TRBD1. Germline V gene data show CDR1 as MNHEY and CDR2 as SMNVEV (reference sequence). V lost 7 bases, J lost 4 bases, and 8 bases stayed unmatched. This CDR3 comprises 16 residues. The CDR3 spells CASTLGGTGYNSPLHF. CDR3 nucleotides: TGTGCCAGCACCTTAGGAGGGACAGGGTATAATTCACCCCTCCACTTT.

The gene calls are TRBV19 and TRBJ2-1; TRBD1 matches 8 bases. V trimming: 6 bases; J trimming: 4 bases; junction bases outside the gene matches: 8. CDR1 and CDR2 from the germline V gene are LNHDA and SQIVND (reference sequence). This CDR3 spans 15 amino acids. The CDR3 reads CASSSDRGDYNEQFF. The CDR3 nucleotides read TGTGCCAGTAGCTCAGACAGGGGCGATTACAATGAGCAGTTCTTC.

CDR3 DNA: TGTGCCAGCAACAACGGACAGTTGAGTGAGGCTTTCTTT. Residues: CASNNGQLSEAFF. The chain joins TRBV6-5 to TRBJ1-1, with D possibly matching TRBD1 (6 bases). The V gene lost 7 bases and the J gene lost 11 bases, with 20 bases spanning the gap. The CDR3 length is 13 residues. Germline-derived CDR1 and CDR2 are MNHEY and SVGAGI.

CDR3 bases: TGCGCCAGCAAAGAGCAGGGGGCCGACATTCAGTACTTC. This gives the protein CASKEQGADIQYF. The rearrangement joins TRBV5-1 to TRBJ2-4; 8 bases agree with TRBD1. Per germline, CDR1 SGHRS and CDR2 YFSETQ. There are 13 residues in the CDR3. V was pared by 6 bases and J by 8 bases, with 7 bases of the junction left unmatched. Drawing the rest from reference TRBV5-1 and TRBJ2-4, the complete variable domain is KAGVTQTPRYLIKTRGQQVTLSCSPISGHRSVSWYQQTPGQGLQFLFEYFSETQRNKGNFPGRFSGRQFSNSRSEMNVSTLELGDSALYLCASKEQGADIQYFGAGTRLSVL.

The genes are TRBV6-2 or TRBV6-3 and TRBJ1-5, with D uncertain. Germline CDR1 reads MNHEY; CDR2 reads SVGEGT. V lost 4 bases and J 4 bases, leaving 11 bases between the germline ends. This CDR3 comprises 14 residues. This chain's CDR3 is CASSFSQSNQPQHF. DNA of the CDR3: TGTGCCAGCAGTTTCTCACAGTCGAATCAGCCCCAGCATTTT.

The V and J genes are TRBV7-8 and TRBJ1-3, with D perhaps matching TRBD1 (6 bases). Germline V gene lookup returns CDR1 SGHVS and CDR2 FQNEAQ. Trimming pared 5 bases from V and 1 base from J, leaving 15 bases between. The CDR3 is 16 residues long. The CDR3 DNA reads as TGTGCCAGCAGCCTAGGTGGCAGGGGATCTGGAAACACCATATATTTT. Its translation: CASSLGGRGSGNTIYF.